This TCR beta chain was recorded in a study of T-cell reconstitution after alpha-beta-depleted transplantation in children (dated by TCRdb to the mid-2010s). Regarding the study in general: The study quantitatively tracked T-cell immune reconstitution after TCRalphabeta/CD19-depleted allogeneic hematopoietic cell transplantation in children using TCR repertoire profiling. General conclusions and limits of the study: In some patients, the high TCRbeta diversity seen at day 60 was put down to recipient T cells and intrathymic progenitors that had survived conditioning. Over the following months the frequencies of hyperexpanded clones went down, and after one year T-cell counts and TCRbeta diversity were mostly credited to newly produced T cells. Apparently early alphabetaT-cell count recovery about two months after transplant reportedly relied on only several hundred rapidly expanded clones derived from non-depleted graft cells.

This sample's treatment or condition label indicates: allogeneic hematopoietic cell transplantation with graft depleted of TCRalphabeta T cells and CD19 B cells. TCRalphabeta/CD19-depleted allogeneic hematopoietic cell grafts were given to the transplant recipients, all of whom were children. The germline V gene (reference sequence) specifies LGHDT as CDR1 and YNNKEL as CDR2. There are 14 amino acids in the CDR3, from cysteine to phenylalanine inclusive. CDR3 DNA only is kept here, 42 bases in frame from base 1. V is shortened by 6 bases, J by 0 bases, and the region joining them spans 11 bases. Points on this clonotype: No cognate antigen has been identified for it. Within one base of it there is no much larger clone, and no base qualities were kept.

The library was generated by PCR. These reads were obtained on an Illumina HiSeq 2500. TCR libraries were prepared with molecular barcoding, using unique molecular identifiers to normalize TCRbeta repertoire quantification. Through fastp at Q25 and MiXCR, TCRdb rebuilt clones from the public reads, retaining in-frame beta chains. All rows with the same CDR3 protein become a single entry with the most common DNA and genes. Recorded for this sample are roughly 120,000 distinct CDR3 sequences; 23% of them occurred a single time. Roughly a tenth of the sample comes from the top ten. This clonotype was sampled from a male patient between 2 and 9 years old who had a stem cell transplant for chronic granulomatous disease, so the T cells may come from the graft donor. The sample here was PBMCs, mostly from graft donor cells, taken 180 days after TCRalphabeta/CD19-depleted stem cell transplant. The rearrangement combines TRBV3-1 with TRBJ1-1; TRBD1 might be the D gene, on 5 matching bases. DNA sequence: TGTGCCAGCAGTCTAGGGGTGATGAACACTGAAGCTTTCTTT. Its amino acids are CASSLGVMNTEAFF.